The 14 T cell receptor beta chains in this list originate from one sample, sequenced in a study of T cell changes during pregnancy in multiple sclerosis. The assay was immunoSEQ multiplex PCR, and TCRdb's table has in-frame clones only and misses some. The sample yields 45,000 to 55,000 clones, 92% seen once. The material sequenced was CD4+ T cells from peripheral blood mononuclear cells, taken in the second trimester of pregnancy. The source of these receptors is a female donor in good health, enrolled as a control in a pregnancy study.

The chain links TRBV5-5 to TRBJ2-1, with D possibly being TRBD1 (5 bases). The CDR3 is made up of 18 amino acids. The germline V gene has CDR1 SGHKS and CDR2 YYEKEE (reference sequence). V lost 0 bases and J lost 3, with 19 bases in between. The CDR3 coding sequence is TGTGCCAGCAGCTTGGCCGGACCAACAGGCTCTTTCTACAATGAGCAGTTCTTC. Amino acids: CASSLAGPTGSFYNEQFF.

In DNA form, the CDR3 reads TGTGCCAGCCGTCGGCGGGGGGCGGAGTGGTATGGCTACACCTTC. This translates into CASRRRGAEWYGYTF. V and J are TRBV28 and TRBJ1-2; D perhaps matches TRBD1 (6 bases). The germline V gene has CDR1 MDHEN and CDR2 SYDVKM. This CDR3 is 15 amino acids long. Trimming cost V 8 bases and J 5 bases, with 21 bases left between them.

As DNA, the CDR3 is TGCGCCAGCAGCTTGGCCATCGGGGTAAAAGAGACCCAGTACTTC. This sequence encodes CASSLAIGVKETQYF. This chain links TRBV5-1 with TRBJ2-5; weak D call: TRBD2 (5 bases). CDR3 size: 15 residues. V dropped 0 bases and J dropped 3 bases, with 12 bases sitting between them. Germline V CDR1 and CDR2: SGHRS, YFSETQ.

The rearrangement uses TRBV4-3 and TRBJ2-2; 11 bases align to TRBD2. Trimming took 4 bases from V and 6 from J; bases not matched to a gene: 4. The CDR3 has 15 residues. Per the germline V gene, CDR1 is LGHNA and CDR2 is YSLEER. The CDR3 loop is CASSLLAGEAGELFF. CDR3 DNA sequence: TGCGCCAGCAGCCTACTAGCGGGAGAGGCCGGGGAGCTGTTTTTT.

The V and J genes are TRBV2 and TRBJ2-1, with TRBD1 matching 10 bases. The CDR3 runs to 14 residues. After removal of 6 bases from V and 8 bases from J, the junction contained 7 bases not matched to a gene. Germline-derived CDR1 and CDR2 are SNHLY and FYNNEI. CDR3: CASRYTGTGDEQFF. CDR3 DNA sequence: TGTGCCAGCAGATACACCGGGACAGGGGATGAGCAGTTCTTC.

This chain links TRBV11-2 with TRBJ2-1, with D perhaps matching TRBD2 (6 bases). This CDR3 region has 15 residues. V lost 5 bases and J lost 7, with 18 bases in between. CDR1 is SGHAT and CDR2 is FQNNGV in the germline V gene. Here the CDR3 DNA reads TGTGCCAGCAGCCTAGGGACTTCGGGGAAGAATGAGCAGTTCTTC. Translating it yields CASSLGTSGKNEQFF.

V gene TRBV29-1 combines with J gene TRBJ2-5, with TRBD1 identical over 7 bases. Germline assignment: CDR1 SQVTM and CDR2 ANQGSEA. With V trimmed by 3 bases and J by 2 bases, 3 bases remained unmatched. The CDR3 extends over 13 amino acids. In DNA form, the CDR3 reads TGCAGCGTTGACCCGGGACAGCAAGAGACCCAGTACTTC. Protein sequence: CSVDPGQQETQYF.

V is TRBV7-9 and J is TRBJ2-7, with TRBD2 matching 9 bases. Germline V lookup: CDR1 SEHNR, CDR2 FQNEAQ (reference sequence). This CDR3 has 17 amino acids. The V gene end was trimmed by 0 bases and the J gene end by 5 bases; junction bases not matched to a gene: 11. The CDR3 protein is CASSLALRASGTHEQYF. The CDR3 region has the DNA TGTGCCAGCAGCTTAGCGCTAAGGGCTAGCGGGACCCACGAGCAGTACTTC. The full variable domain, with the rest looked up from reference TRBV7-9 and TRBJ2-7, is DTGVSQNPRHKITKRGQNVTFRCDPISEHNRLYWYRQTLGQGPEFLTYFQNEAQLEKSRLLSDRFSAERPKGSFSTLEIQRTEQGDSAMYLCASSLALRASGTHEQYFGPGTRLTVT.

With regard to this clone: Within the sample, other DNA sequences also encode this same CDR3. This chain joins TRBV30 and TRBJ1-1, with D perhaps TRBD1 (5 bases). Trimming took off 2 bases at V and 5 bases at J, with 15 bases between the two ends. Germline CDR1 reads GTSNPN; CDR2 reads SVGIG (reference sequence). This CDR3 region has 14 residues. CDR3 bases: TGTGCCTGGAGTCCTAGGGGCGGGATGACTGAAGCTTTCTTT. The encoded protein is CAWSPRGGMTEAFF.

The CDR3 DNA is TGTGCCAGCAGCCGCCGGGGAGTCTACAATGAGCAGTTCTTC. Its protein is CASSRRGVYNEQFF. J is TRBJ2-1 and V is TRBV11-3, with D perhaps TRBD2 (5 bases). V lost 5 bases, J lost 3 bases, and 11 bases lay in between. The CDR3 consists of 14 residues. The germline V gene encodes CDR1 SGHNT and CDR2 YENEEA.

This chain joins TRBV19 and TRBJ2-1, with 8 bases aligning to TRBD2. CDR3 length: 17 amino acids. Germline trimming cut 7 bases from V and 4 bases from J; bases unmatched to any gene: 15. The V gene's germline CDR1 is LNHDA and CDR2 SQIVND (reference sequence). CDR3 protein: CASTSGWTSSPYNEQFF. The CDR3 DNA reads as TGTGCCAGTACCTCGGGGTGGACTAGCTCCCCTTACAATGAGCAGTTCTTC.

The J gene is TRBJ2-5, the V gene TRBV5-1, with 10 bases matching TRBD1. The length of the CDR3 is 15 residues. Per the germline V gene, CDR1 is SGHRS and CDR2 is YFSETQ. V gave up 4 bases and J gave up 5 bases; unmatched junction bases: 8. The CDR3 coding sequence is TGCGCCAGCAGCCCACGACAGGGGGCTGGGGAGACCCAGTACTTC. Encoded protein: CASSPRQGAGETQYF. Variable domain in full (rest from reference TRBV5-1 and TRBJ2-5): KAGVTQTPRYLIKTRGQQVTLSCSPISGHRSVSWYQQTPGQGLQFLFEYFSETQRNKGNFPGRFSGRQFSNSRSEMNVSTLELGDSALYLCASSPRQGAGETQYFGPGTRLLVL.

The chain combines TRBV5-1 with TRBJ1-2, with a weak D call TRBD1 (5 bases). Trimming stripped 4 bases from V and 3 bases from J, with 13 bases between. CDR1 and CDR2 (germline): SGHRS, YFSETQ. The CDR3 has 14 residues. The chain's CDR3 is CASSIPQGDYGYTF. Here the CDR3 DNA reads TGCGCCAGCAGCATCCCCCAGGGTGACTATGGCTACACCTTC.

The rearrangement links TRBV2 to TRBJ2-5; 7 bases agree with TRBD2. The V and J ends lost 6 bases and 5 bases, in that order; junction bases with no gene match: 9. The CDR3 extends over 14 amino acids. CDR1 and CDR2 (germline): SNHLY, FYNNEI. CDR3 loop: CASRAAGAQETQYF. The DNA for the CDR3 is TGTGCCAGCAGGGCGGCGGGAGCACAGGAGACCCAGTACTTC.